This T cell receptor beta chain derives from a study of blood T cell repertoires in COVID-19. Germline V lookup: CDR1 SQVTM, CDR2 ANQGSEA. The CDR3 is 15 amino acids. The ends lost 7 bases at V and 8 bases at J; junction bases unmatched: 18. At least ten counts were recorded for this clone. Generated by immunoSEQ multiplex PCR, the TCRdb table keeps only in-frame clones and is missing some. The sample lists tens of thousands of clones, around 81% occurring once. The chain uses TRBV29-1 and TRBJ1-2; TRBD1 aligns across 8 bases. Source material: peripheral blood. The receptor comes from a man at least 80 years old with acute or convalescent COVID-19. The CDR3 reads CSALGGDRPFVGYTF. CDR3 DNA sequence: TGCAGCGCCCTCGGCGGGGACAGGCCCTTTGTGGGCTACACCTTC.